The T cell receptor beta chain described here comes from a study of cytomegalovirus exposure and HLA in healthy donors. Study results and caveats: For most subjects, TCR beta sequences were reported to predict HLA-A and HLA-B alleles with accuracy. Most TCRs appeared rarely, but some public TCRs recurred in many donors.

Germline V gives CDR1 SNHLY, CDR2 FYNNEI. With V trimmed by 3 bases and J by 0 bases, 11 bases remained unmatched. The CDR3 has 19 residues. This clone came up once. Its cognate antigen is unknown. The PCR contained 60 Vbeta and 13 Jbeta primers. Assay used: immunoSEQ multiplex PCR; TCRdb lists only in-frame clones, some missing. This sample has roughly 150,000 clones, with roughly four fifths found just once. Sequences were obtained from PBMCs. V is TRBV2 and J is TRBJ2-1, with 10 nucleotides matching TRBD2. The sequence derives from a female donor in good health and CMV-seronegative. The CDR3 region is CASSEPSGSSSSSYNEQFF. The CDR3 coding sequence is TGTGCCAGCAGTGAGCCTAGCGGGAGTTCATCGAGCTCCTACAATGAGCAGTTCTTC.